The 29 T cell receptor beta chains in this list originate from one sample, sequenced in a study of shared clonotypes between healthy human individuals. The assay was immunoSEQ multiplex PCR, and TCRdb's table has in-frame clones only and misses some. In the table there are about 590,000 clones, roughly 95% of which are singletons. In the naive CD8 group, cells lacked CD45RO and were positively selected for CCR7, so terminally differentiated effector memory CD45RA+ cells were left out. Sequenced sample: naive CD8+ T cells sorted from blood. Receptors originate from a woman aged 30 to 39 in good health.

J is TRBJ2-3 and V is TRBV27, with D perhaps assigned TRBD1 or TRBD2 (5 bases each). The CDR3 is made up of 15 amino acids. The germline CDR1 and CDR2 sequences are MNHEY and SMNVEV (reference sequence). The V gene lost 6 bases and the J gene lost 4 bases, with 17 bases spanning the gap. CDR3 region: CASSLRDLRADTQYF. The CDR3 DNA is TGTGCCAGCAGCCTCCGGGACCTTCGGGCAGATACGCAGTATTTT.

The CDR3 reads CASSQVGDHISYEQFF. Written as DNA, the CDR3 is TGCGCCAGCAGCCAAGTTGGCGACCACATTTCCTATGAGCAGTTCTTC. J is TRBJ2-1 and V is TRBV4-1; D gene unclear. CDR1 is MGHRA and CDR2 is YSYEKL in the germline V gene. V was pared by 1 base and J by 8 bases, with 18 bases between. The CDR3 is made up of 16 amino acids.

CDR3 in amino acids: CSVEDRTSGRWYNEQFF. As DNA, the CDR3 is TGCAGCGTTGAAGATCGGACTAGCGGGAGATGGTACAATGAGCAGTTCTTC. V is TRBV29-1 and J is TRBJ2-1, with 13 positions matching TRBD2. This CDR3 contains 17 residues. V gave up 0 bases and J gave up 4 bases; unmatched junction bases: 6. CDR1 SQVTM and CDR2 ANQGSEA come from the germline V gene.

Here the CDR3 DNA reads TGTGCCAGCAGCTTGGGACTAGCGGACCAGTACTTC. Protein: CASSLGLADQYF. The chain joins TRBV7-9 to TRBJ2-7; TRBD2 aligns across 11 bases. CDR3 length: 12 residues. CDR1 and CDR2 (germline): SEHNR, FQNEAQ (reference sequence). Losses at the gene ends were 3 bases for V and 10 bases for J; bases not matched to a gene: 2.

The CDR3 DNA is TGTGCCAGCAGCTTAGTGGGACGACCCACAGATACGCAGTATTTT. Protein product: CASSLVGRPTDTQYF. V is TRBV13 and J is TRBJ2-3; D may correspond to TRBD1 or TRBD2 (5 bases each). The V and J ends lost 1 base and 2 bases respectively, with 10 bases between them. The CDR3 is made up of 15 amino acids. Germline CDR1 and CDR2: PRHDT and FYEKMQ (reference sequence).

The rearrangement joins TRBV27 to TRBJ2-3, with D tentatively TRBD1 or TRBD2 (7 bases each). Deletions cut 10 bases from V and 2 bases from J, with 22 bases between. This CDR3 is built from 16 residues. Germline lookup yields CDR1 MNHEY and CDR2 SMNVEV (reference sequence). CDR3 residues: CATQGGPPEYTDTQYF. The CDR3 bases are TGTGCCACCCAGGGGGGGCCGCCGGAATACACAGATACGCAGTATTTT.

The CDR3 DNA reads as TGTGCCAGCAGTTTGCCGTCAGATCCCCGCAATCAGCCCCAGCATTTT. It is translated as CASSLPSDPRNQPQHF. The chain links TRBV28 to TRBJ1-5; D gene unclear. Germline values: CDR1 MDHEN, CDR2 SYDVKM. Trimming shortened V by 3 bases and J by 2 bases, and 14 bases separated the two germline ends. CDR3 length equals 16 residues.

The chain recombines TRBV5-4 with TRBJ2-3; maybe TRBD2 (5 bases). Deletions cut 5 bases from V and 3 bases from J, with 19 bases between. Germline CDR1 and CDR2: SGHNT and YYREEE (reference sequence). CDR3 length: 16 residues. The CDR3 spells CASSSAGLPGTDTQYF. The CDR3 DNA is TGTGCCAGCAGTTCCGCGGGCCTCCCGGGGACAGATACGCAGTATTTT.

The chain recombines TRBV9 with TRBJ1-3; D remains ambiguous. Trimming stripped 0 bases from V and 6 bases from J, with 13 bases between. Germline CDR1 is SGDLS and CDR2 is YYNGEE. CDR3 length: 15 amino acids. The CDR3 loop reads CASSVGGQYLNTIYF. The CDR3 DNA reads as TGTGCCAGCAGCGTAGGCGGGCAGTATCTAAACACCATATATTTT. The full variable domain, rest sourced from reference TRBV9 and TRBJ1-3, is DSGVTQTPKHLITATGQRVTLRCSPRSGDLSVYWYQQSLDQGLQFLIQYYNGEERAKGNILERFSAQQFPDLHSELNLSSLELGDSALYFCASSVGGQYLNTIYFGEGSWLTVV.

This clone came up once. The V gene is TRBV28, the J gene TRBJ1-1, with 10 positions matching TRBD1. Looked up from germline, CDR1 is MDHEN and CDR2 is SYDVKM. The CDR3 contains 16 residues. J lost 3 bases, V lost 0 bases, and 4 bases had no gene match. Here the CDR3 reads CASSLWPTGGYTEAFF. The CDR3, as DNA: TGTGCCAGCAGTTTATGGCCGACAGGGGGCTACACTGAAGCTTTCTTT.

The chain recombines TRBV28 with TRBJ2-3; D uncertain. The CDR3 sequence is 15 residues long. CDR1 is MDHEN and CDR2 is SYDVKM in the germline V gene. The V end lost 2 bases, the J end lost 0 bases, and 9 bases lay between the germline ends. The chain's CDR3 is CASSLDHGSTDTQYF. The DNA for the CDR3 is TGTGCCAGCAGTTTAGACCACGGGAGCACAGATACGCAGTATTTT.

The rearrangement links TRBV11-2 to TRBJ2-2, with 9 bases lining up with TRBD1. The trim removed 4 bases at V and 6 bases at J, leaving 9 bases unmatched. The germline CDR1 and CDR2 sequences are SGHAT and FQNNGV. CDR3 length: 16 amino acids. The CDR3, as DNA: TGTGCCAGCAGCTCGGGGACAGGGATGGGGTCCGGGGAGCTGTTTTTT. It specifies CASSSGTGMGSGELFF.

This CDR3 reads CASSSSGAKNIQYF. DNA of the CDR3: TGTGCCAGCAGTTCGTCGGGGGCCAAAAACATTCAGTACTTC. V gene TRBV28 combines with J gene TRBJ2-4; weak D call: TRBD2 (5 bases). Germline V CDR1 and CDR2: MDHEN, SYDVKM. CDR3 length: 14 residues. Trimming left V 4 bases short and J 1 base short, with 8 bases between.

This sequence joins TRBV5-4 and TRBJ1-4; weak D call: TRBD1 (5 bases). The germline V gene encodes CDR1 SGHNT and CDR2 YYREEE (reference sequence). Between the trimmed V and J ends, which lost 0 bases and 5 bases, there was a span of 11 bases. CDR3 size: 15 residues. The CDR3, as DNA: TGTGCCAGCAGCTTGGCGGAGGGACCAAATGAAAAACTGTTTTTT. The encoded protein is CASSLAEGPNEKLFF. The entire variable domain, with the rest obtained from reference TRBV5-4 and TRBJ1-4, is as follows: ETGVTQSPTHLIKTRGQQVTLRCSSQSGHNTVSWYQQALGQGPQFIFQYYREEENGRGNFPPRFSGLQFPNYSSELNVNALELDDSALYLCASSLAEGPNEKLFFGSGTQLSVL.

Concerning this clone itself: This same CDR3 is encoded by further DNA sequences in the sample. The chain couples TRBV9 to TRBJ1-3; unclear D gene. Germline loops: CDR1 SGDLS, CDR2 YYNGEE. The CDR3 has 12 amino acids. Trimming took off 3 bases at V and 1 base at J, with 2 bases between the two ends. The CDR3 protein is CASSGSGNTIYF. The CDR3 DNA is TGTGCCAGCAGCGGATCTGGAAACACCATATATTTT.

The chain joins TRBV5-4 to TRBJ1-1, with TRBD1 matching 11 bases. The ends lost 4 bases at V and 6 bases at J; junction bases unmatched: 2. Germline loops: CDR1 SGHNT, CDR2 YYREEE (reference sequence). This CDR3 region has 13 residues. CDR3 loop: CASSRTGGPEAFF. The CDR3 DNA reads TGTGCCAGCAGCAGGACAGGGGGCCCTGAAGCTTTCTTT.

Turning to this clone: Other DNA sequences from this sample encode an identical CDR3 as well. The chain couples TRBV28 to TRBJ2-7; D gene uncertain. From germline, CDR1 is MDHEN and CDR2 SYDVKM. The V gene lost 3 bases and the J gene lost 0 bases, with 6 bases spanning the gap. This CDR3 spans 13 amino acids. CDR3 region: CASSFRSSYEQYF. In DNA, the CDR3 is TGTGCCAGCAGTTTCAGGAGCTCCTACGAGCAGTACTTC.

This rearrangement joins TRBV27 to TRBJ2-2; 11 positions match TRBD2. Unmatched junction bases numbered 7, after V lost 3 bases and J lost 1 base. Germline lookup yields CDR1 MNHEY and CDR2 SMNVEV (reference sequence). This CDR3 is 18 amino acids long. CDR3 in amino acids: CASSFFGGTSGNTGELFF. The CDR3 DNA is TGTGCCAGCAGTTTTTTTGGTGGGACTAGCGGGAACACCGGGGAGCTGTTTTTT.

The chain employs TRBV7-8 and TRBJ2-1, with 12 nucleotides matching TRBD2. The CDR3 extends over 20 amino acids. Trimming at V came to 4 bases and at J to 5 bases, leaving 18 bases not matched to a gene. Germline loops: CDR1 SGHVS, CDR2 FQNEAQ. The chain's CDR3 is CASSSWYSGATSGGNNEQFF. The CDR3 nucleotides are TGTGCCAGCAGCTCCTGGTACAGTGGGGCGACTAGCGGGGGAAACAATGAGCAGTTCTTC.

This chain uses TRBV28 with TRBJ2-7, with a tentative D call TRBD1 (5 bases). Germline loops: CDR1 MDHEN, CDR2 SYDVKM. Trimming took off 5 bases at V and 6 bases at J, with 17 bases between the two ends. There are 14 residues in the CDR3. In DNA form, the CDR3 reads TGTGCCAGCAGTAGGATAGAAACAGGTTCCGAGCAGTACTTC. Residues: CASSRIETGSEQYF.

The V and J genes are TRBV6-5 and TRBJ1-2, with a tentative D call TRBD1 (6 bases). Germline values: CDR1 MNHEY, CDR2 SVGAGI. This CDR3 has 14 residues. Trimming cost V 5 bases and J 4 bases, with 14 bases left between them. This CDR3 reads CASSIRGTIYGYTF. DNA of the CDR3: TGTGCCAGCAGTATCAGGGGAACTATCTATGGCTACACCTTC.

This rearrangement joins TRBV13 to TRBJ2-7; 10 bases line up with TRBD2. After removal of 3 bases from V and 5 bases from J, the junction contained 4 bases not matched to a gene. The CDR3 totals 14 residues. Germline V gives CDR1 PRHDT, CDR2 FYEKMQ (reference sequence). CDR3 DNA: TGTGCCAGCAGCTTTTGGACTAGCGGAAACGAGCAGTACTTC. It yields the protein CASSFWTSGNEQYF. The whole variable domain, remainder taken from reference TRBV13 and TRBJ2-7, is AAGVIQSPRHLIKEKRETATLKCYPIPRHDTVYWYQQGPGQDPQFLISFYEKMQSDKGSIPDRFSAQQFSDYHSELNMSSLELGDSALYFCASSFWTSGNEQYFGPGTRLTVT.

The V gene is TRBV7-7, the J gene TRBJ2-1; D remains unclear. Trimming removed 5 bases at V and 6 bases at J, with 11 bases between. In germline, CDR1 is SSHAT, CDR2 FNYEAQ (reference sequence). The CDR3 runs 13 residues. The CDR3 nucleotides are TGTGCCAGCAGCCCATCAGTAGGCAATGAGCAGTTCTTC. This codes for CASSPSVGNEQFF. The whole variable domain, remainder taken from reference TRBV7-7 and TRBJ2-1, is GAGVSQSPRYKVTKRGQDVTLRCDPISSHATLYWYQQALGQGPEFLTYFNYEAQPDKSGLPSDRFSAERPEGSISTLTIQRTEQRDSAMYRCASSPSVGNEQFFGPGTRLTVL.

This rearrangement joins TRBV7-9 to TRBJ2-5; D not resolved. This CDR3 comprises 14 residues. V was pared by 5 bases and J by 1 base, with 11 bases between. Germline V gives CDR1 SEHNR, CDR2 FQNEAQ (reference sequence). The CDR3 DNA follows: TGTGCCAGCAGCCCACAGCGTTCCCAAGAGACCCAGTACTTC. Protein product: CASSPQRSQETQYF.

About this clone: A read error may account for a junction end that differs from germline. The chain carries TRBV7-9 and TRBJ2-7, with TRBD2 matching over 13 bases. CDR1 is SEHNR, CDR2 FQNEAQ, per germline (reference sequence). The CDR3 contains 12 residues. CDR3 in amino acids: CASSKGLAGLVF. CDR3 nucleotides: TGTGCCAGCAGCAAGGGACTAGCGGGATTGGTCTTC. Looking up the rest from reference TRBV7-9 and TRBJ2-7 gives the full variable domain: DTGVSQNPRHKITKRGQNVTFRCDPISEHNRLYWYRQTLGQGPEFLTYFQNEAQLEKSRLLSDRFSAERPKGSFSTLEIQRTEQGDSAMYLCASSKGLAGLVFGPGTRLTVT.

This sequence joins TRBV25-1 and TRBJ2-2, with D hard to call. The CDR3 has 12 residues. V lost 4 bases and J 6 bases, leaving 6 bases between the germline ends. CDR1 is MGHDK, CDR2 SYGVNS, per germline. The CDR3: CASSVVAGELFF. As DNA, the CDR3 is TGTGCCAGCAGTGTGGTTGCCGGGGAGCTGTTTTTT.

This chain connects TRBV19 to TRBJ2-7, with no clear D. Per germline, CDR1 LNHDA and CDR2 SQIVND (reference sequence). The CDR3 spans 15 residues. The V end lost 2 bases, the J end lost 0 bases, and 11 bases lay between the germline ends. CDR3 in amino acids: CASSIMLRSSYEQYF. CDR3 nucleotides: TGTGCCAGTAGTATAATGCTGAGGAGCTCCTACGAGCAGTACTTC.

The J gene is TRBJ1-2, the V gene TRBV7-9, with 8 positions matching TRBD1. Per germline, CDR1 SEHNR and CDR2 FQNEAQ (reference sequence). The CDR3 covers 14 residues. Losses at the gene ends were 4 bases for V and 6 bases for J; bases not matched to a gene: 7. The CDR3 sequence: CASSSQTGEHGYTF. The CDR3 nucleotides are TGTGCCAGCAGCTCCCAGACAGGGGAGCATGGCTACACCTTC.

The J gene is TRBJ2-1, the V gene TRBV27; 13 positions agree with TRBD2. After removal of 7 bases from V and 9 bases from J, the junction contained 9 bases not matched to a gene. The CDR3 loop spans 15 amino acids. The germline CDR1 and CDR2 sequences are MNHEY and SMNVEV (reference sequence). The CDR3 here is CASIELAGGPGEQFF. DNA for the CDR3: TGTGCCAGCATCGAACTAGCGGGAGGGCCGGGTGAGCAGTTCTTC.